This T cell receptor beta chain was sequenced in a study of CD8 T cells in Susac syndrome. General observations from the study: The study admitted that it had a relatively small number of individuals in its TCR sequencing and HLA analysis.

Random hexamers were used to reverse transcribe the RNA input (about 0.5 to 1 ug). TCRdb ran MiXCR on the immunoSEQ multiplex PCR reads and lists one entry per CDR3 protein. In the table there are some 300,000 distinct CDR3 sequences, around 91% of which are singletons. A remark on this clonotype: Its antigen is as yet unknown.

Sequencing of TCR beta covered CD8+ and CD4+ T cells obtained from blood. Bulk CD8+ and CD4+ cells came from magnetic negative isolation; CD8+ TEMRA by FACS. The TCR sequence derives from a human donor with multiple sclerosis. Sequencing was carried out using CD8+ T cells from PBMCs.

Written as DNA, the CDR3 is TGCGCCAGCAGCCAAGGGGCGGAAACCTACAATGAGCAGTTCTTC. Translation gives CASSQGAETYNEQFF. V usage is TRBV4-3 and J usage is TRBJ2-1; D gene uncertain. The germline V gene has CDR1 LGHNA and CDR2 YSLEER. V was cut by 1 base and J by 2 bases, with 9 bases left in between. The CDR3 has 15 amino acids.